Shown below are 23 T cell receptor beta chains from a single sample sequenced in a study of blood T cell repertoires in COVID-19. Sequencing was performed with immunoSEQ multiplex PCR; in TCRdb, only in-frame clones are kept and a portion is missing. Of fewer than 400,000 clones in the sample, approximately 86% were seen once. Sequenced: peripheral blood. The receptors come from a human donor in a cohort sampled during active COVID-19.

In this sample, this clone turned up once. The chain is built from TRBV5-1 and TRBJ2-5; TRBD2 agrees at 7 bases. The CDR3 has 13 amino acids. J gave up 8 bases and V 6 bases, and 10 bases lay outside the gene matches. The germline V gene encodes CDR1 SGHRS and CDR2 YFSETQ. CDR3 region: CASNEAGALTQYF. CDR3 DNA: TGCGCCAGCAACGAGGCGGGAGCGTTAACCCAGTACTTC.

The CDR3 protein is CASSQDETQATHYGYTF. CDR3 in DNA: TGCGCCAGCAGCCAAGACGAGACGCAGGCCACACATTATGGCTACACCTTC. V gene TRBV4-1 combines with J gene TRBJ1-2, with D unresolved. Germline lookup yields CDR1 MGHRA and CDR2 YSYEKL. V was cut by 0 bases and J by 5 bases, with 19 bases left in between. The CDR3 sequence is 17 residues long.

The chain combines TRBV7-9 with TRBJ1-4, with D unresolved. This CDR3 comprises 12 residues. Trimming took off 5 bases at V and 8 bases at J, with 9 bases between the two ends. The V gene's germline CDR1 is SEHNR and CDR2 FQNEAQ (reference sequence). The CDR3 region is CASSRGGEKLFF. CDR3 sequence (DNA): TGTGCCAGCAGCCGCGGCGGGGAAAAACTGTTTTTT.

This chain joins TRBV2 and TRBJ2-7, with D perhaps TRBD2 (5 bases). The CDR3 is made up of 13 amino acids. The V end was cut by 6 bases, the J end by 2 bases, with 11 bases between. Germline V gene lookup returns CDR1 SNHLY and CDR2 FYNNEI. In DNA form, the CDR3 reads TGTGCCAGCAGGGAGGCGGGCCCCTACGAGCAGTACTTC. Its protein is CASREAGPYEQYF.

The rearrangement links TRBV10-3 to TRBJ2-7; tentative D call: TRBD2 (5 bases). The CDR3 is made up of 12 amino acids. V lost 10 bases and J lost 3, with 13 bases in between. The germline CDR1 and CDR2 sequences are ENHRY and SYGVKD. CDR3 protein: CATRVFHYEQYF. CDR3 DNA: TGTGCCACGAGGGTCTTTCACTACGAGCAGTACTTC.

This clone was picked up a small number of times. CDR3: CASLSGISSYNEQFF. In DNA form, the CDR3 reads TGTGCCAGCCTTAGCGGCATCAGCTCCTACAATGAGCAGTTCTTC. V is TRBV2 and J is TRBJ2-1; D may be TRBD2 (6 bases). The germline V gene encodes CDR1 SNHLY and CDR2 FYNNEI. This CDR3 is 15 amino acids long. Trimming removed 8 bases at V and 0 bases at J, with 14 bases between.

This sequence joins TRBV5-1 and TRBJ1-6, with 9 bases aligning to TRBD1. CDR1 and CDR2 (germline): SGHRS, YFSETQ. The CDR3 has 18 amino acids. Trimming cost V 0 bases and J 6 bases; bases outside gene matches: 10. The DNA for the CDR3 is TGCGCCAGCAGCTTGGTGGTTACAGGGGGCGCAGGTAATTCACCCCTCCACTTT. As protein: CASSLVVTGGAGNSPLHF.

V and J are TRBV3-1 (or the pseudogene TRBV3-2) and TRBJ2-1; unclear D gene. The CDR3 spans 15 residues. CDR1 and CDR2 from the germline V gene are LGHDT and YNNKEL (reference sequence). The V and J ends lost 5 bases and 0 bases respectively, with 11 bases between them. CDR3 in amino acids: CASSFSPLSYNEQFF. CDR3 nucleotide sequence: TGTGCCAGCAGCTTTTCTCCCCTCTCCTACAATGAGCAGTTCTTC.

The J gene is TRBJ1-1, the V gene TRBV30, with 8 bases fitting TRBD1. CDR1 GTSNPN and CDR2 SVGIG come from the germline V gene (reference sequence). This CDR3 region has 12 residues. With V trimmed by 2 bases and J by 7 bases, 3 bases remained unmatched. For the CDR3, the DNA is TGTGCCTGGAGTCTCGGGACAGGTGAAGCTTTCTTT. The encoded protein is CAWSLGTGEAFF.

This clone was counted once. V gene TRBV10-3 combines with J gene TRBJ2-7; 10 bases align to TRBD1. The J segment lost 2 bases and the V segment lost 11 bases, leaving 6 bases of the junction unmatched. CDR3 length equals 13 residues. The germline CDR1 and CDR2 sequences are ENHRY and SYGVKD. The CDR3 sequence: CASGTGDTYEQYF. As DNA, the CDR3 is TGTGCCTCGGGGACAGGGGATACCTACGAGCAGTACTTC.

This clone occurred a few times. The chain joins TRBV9 to TRBJ2-5, with 10 nucleotides matching TRBD2. V gave up 0 bases and J gave up 5 bases; unmatched junction bases: 7. The CDR3 runs to 16 residues. Per germline, CDR1 SGDLS and CDR2 YYNGEE. In DNA, the CDR3 is TGTGCCAGCAGCGTAGAAAGTAGCGGGGGGACGGAGACCCAGTACTTC. It encodes CASSVESSGGTETQYF. The full variable domain, its missing parts supplied by reference TRBV9 and TRBJ2-5, is DSGVTQTPKHLITATGQRVTLRCSPRSGDLSVYWYQQSLDQGLQFLIQYYNGEERAKGNILERFSAQQFPDLHSELNLSSLELGDSALYFCASSVESSGGTETQYFGPGTRLLVL.

The CDR3, as DNA: TGTGCCAGCAGTGAGGAGTACCCGGACAGGGTCGGCGAAAAACTGTTTTTT. Its protein product is CASSEEYPDRVGEKLFF. This sequence joins TRBV25-1 and TRBJ1-4; TRBD1 agrees at 8 bases. This CDR3 is 17 amino acids long. CDR1 is MGHDK and CDR2 is SYGVNS in the germline V gene. J was trimmed by 8 bases and V by 3 bases; bases with no gene match: 14. Filled out from reference TRBV25-1 and TRBJ1-4, the complete variable domain reads EADIYQTPRYLVIGTGKKITLECSQTMGHDKMYWYQQDPGMELHLIHYSYGVNSTEKGDLSSESTVSRIRTEHFPLTLESARPSHTSQYLCASSEEYPDRVGEKLFFGSGTQLSVL.

Worth noting for this clone: Other DNA sequences from this sample encode an identical CDR3 as well. J is TRBJ1-4 and V is TRBV30, with D perhaps matching TRBD1 (5 bases). The CDR3 consists of 13 residues. The germline V gene encodes CDR1 GTSNPN and CDR2 SVGIG (reference sequence). With 3 bases removed from V and 5 bases from J, the gap between germline ends came to 10 bases. The CDR3 is CAWRGGSNEKLFF. In nucleotides, the CDR3 is TGTGCCTGGAGGGGGGGTTCAAATGAAAAACTGTTTTTT. The full variable domain, rest sourced from reference TRBV30 and TRBJ1-4, is SQTIHQWPATLVQPVGSPLSLECTVEGTSNPNLYWYRQAAGRGLQLLFYSVGIGQISSEVPQNLSASRPQDRQFILSSKKLLLSDSGFYLCAWRGGSNEKLFFGSGTQLSVL.

The V gene is TRBV12-5, the J gene TRBJ1-4; D is undetermined. CDR1 and CDR2 from the germline V gene are LGHNT and FRNRAP. This CDR3 spans 13 amino acids. V was shortened by 0 bases and J by 10 bases, with 9 bases between the two germline ends. CDR3 in DNA: TGTGCTAGTGGTTTGGTAGGAGGTGGAAAACTGTTTTTT. Its protein is CASGLVGGGKLFF.

The genes are TRBV19 and TRBJ1-6; D unresolved. The CDR3 has 17 amino acids. Trimming stripped 1 base from V and 0 bases from J, with 10 bases between. The V gene's germline CDR1 is LNHDA and CDR2 SQIVND (reference sequence). This CDR3 is CASSIGEDSSYNSPLHF. The CDR3 bases are TGTGCCAGTAGTATAGGTGAGGATAGCTCCTATAATTCACCCCTCCACTTT.

The CDR3 sequence is CASSRDHYEQYF. In DNA form, the CDR3 reads TGTGCCAGCAGCCGAGACCACTACGAGCAGTACTTC. This chain uses TRBV3-1 (or the pseudogene TRBV3-2) with TRBJ2-7; D uncertain. CDR3 length: 12 amino acids. Trimming stripped 4 bases from V and 3 bases from J, with 7 bases between. Germline V gene data show CDR1 as LGHDT and CDR2 as YNNKEL (reference sequence).

V usage is TRBV27 and J usage is TRBJ2-4; no clear D. The germline V gene encodes CDR1 MNHEY and CDR2 SMNVEV (reference sequence). This CDR3 has 14 residues. V was shortened by 4 bases and J by 0 bases, with 7 bases between the two germline ends. The CDR3 protein is CASSSYLAKNIQYF. In DNA, the CDR3 is TGTGCCAGCAGTTCCTACCTAGCCAAAAACATTCAGTACTTC.

This clone turned up a few times. The chain uses TRBV21-1 and TRBJ2-1; no check of the table's D call, TRBD2, against the DNA was made. TRBV21-1 is a documented pseudogene. The CDR3 loop spans 16 amino acids. CDR3 nucleotides: TGTGCCAGCAGCAAAAAGGTCGGAGGCTCCTACAATGAGCAGTTCTTC. This codes for CASSKKVGGSYNEQFF.

This clone was picked up a small number of times. The CDR3 DNA is TGTGCCAGCAGCTTAGAGGCAGGGGAGAACACTGAAGCTTTCTTT. Translated, it gives CASSLEAGENTEAFF. The V gene is TRBV7-2, the J gene TRBJ1-1, with a weak D call TRBD1 (6 bases). The ends were cut back, 1 base at V and 1 base at J, with 10 bases in the middle. This CDR3 spans 15 amino acids. Germline loops: CDR1 SGHTA, CDR2 FQGNSA.

This chain joins TRBV7-9 and TRBJ1-5, with a tentative D call TRBD1 (6 bases). Germline V gene lookup returns CDR1 SEHNR and CDR2 FQNEAQ (reference sequence). CDR3 length equals 16 residues. Trimming shortened V by 2 bases and J by 3 bases, and 14 bases separated the two germline ends. DNA of the CDR3: TGTGCCAGCAGCTTATATACAGGGTGGGACAATCAGCCCCAGCATTTT. Its translation: CASSLYTGWDNQPQHF. The variable domain in full, completed from reference TRBV7-9 and TRBJ1-5, reads DTGVSQNPRHKITKRGQNVTFRCDPISEHNRLYWYRQTLGQGPEFLTYFQNEAQLEKSRLLSDRFSAERPKGSFSTLEIQRTEQGDSAMYLCASSLYTGWDNQPQHFGDGTRLSIL.

This chain connects TRBV19 to TRBJ1-1; 8 bases match TRBD1. V shed 4 bases, J shed 2 bases, and the junction held 3 bases outside the gene matches. Germline assignment: CDR1 LNHDA and CDR2 SQIVND (reference sequence). This CDR3 is built from 14 residues. This chain's CDR3 is CASSSGQGNTEAFF. The CDR3 DNA reads TGTGCCAGTAGTAGCGGACAGGGAAACACTGAAGCTTTCTTT.

CDR3 in amino acids: CASSWSPIIGQFF. The CDR3 bases are TGTGCCAGCAGTTGGAGCCCCATCATAGGGCAGTTCTTC. The chain recombines TRBV6-5 with TRBJ2-1; D uncertain. Germline V CDR1 and CDR2: MNHEY, SVGAGI. This CDR3 comprises 13 residues. The V and J ends lost 4 bases and 12 bases respectively, with 16 bases between them.

The CDR3 loop is CASSQARGREAFF. The CDR3 region has the DNA TGCGCCAGCAGCCAAGCCAGGGGGCGTGAAGCTTTCTTT. The V gene is TRBV4-1, the J gene TRBJ1-1; 8 nucleotides agree with TRBD1. Trimming removed 1 base from V and 7 bases from J; junction bases left unmatched: 2. CDR3 length: 13 amino acids. Germline assignment: CDR1 MGHRA and CDR2 YSYEKL.